These T cell receptor beta chains were read from a single sample in a study of OX40 agonist ivuxolimab in advanced cancers. The repertoire was sequenced with immunoSEQ multiplex PCR; TCRdb's copy has only in-frame clones and lacks some. The table records some 70,000 clones, 70% to 90% of them present only once. The specimen was CD4+ or CD8+ T cells sorted from blood, collected in a trial of the OX40 agonist ivuxolimab. The receptors were sampled from an adult with an advanced solid tumor such as melanoma, head and neck, liver or kidney cancer. The CDR3 runs from the conserved cysteine through the conserved F or W.

CASSRDRDDYEQYF,TRBV7-2
CASSRGTSNQPQHF,TRBV6-1
CATSADRGFYEQFF,TRBV15
CASSQRLAGGNEQFF,TRBV4-2
CASSLNSHYGYTF,TRBV7-2
CASNLDRGAQYF,TRBV7-2
CASSPHRTGIYEQYF,TRBV7-9
CASSNFRLAGVWNEQFF,TRBV11-2
CASSLAVQGAAGYTF,TRBV7-9
CASSQSGQGKETQYF,TRBV4-1
CASSFYGAATQFF,TRBV11-2
CASSIGGTGSNTGELFF,TRBV19
CASSPSGFNNEQFF,TRBV10-1
CASGQRTREKLFF,TRBV5-5
CASSLGGGLAGYEQYF,TRBV7-2
CASRDDGVQPQHF,TRBV6-5
CASSQTGTSGANVLTF,TRBV4-3
CASSSDPGALETQYF,TRBV7-2
CASSQVRTGFAFEETQYF,TRBV7-9
CASSADRTLEGGYTF,TRBV21-1
CASRLAGANTGELFF,TRBV19
CASSSNSRAGTWDF,TRBV7-2
CASSFDSANTEAFF,TRBV7-2
CASSLGGSLKLAFF,TRBV13
CASSRLQGQETQYF,TRBV5-5
CASSLGGSFRVSEQYF,TRBV5-1
CASSAPGGAVFGNYGYTF,TRBV9
CASSRTGNFYEQYF,TRBV6-5
CAISEGQGRIGGDTQYF,TRBV10-3
CASTLGAHGEKLFF,TRBV5-6
CASSTRGRNSPLHF,TRBV2
CASTAGIEAFF,TRBV7-2
CASSLRQYGGEAFF,TRBV7-2
CASSLDGNQPQHF,TRBV7-9
CATSRDEAGLTYEQYF,TRBV15
CASSRDPGQGGNQPQHF,TRBV5-4
CASSLGTEMWGYTF,TRBV7-9
CASSRDRRYEQYF,TRBV19
CAWTRLGGTNSPLHF,TRBV30
CASRKGTANQPQHF,TRBV7-2
CASSPPRTGALNTEAFF,TRBV18
CSAASGGDTGELFF,TRBV29-1
CASSSSGSTDTQYF,TRBV27
CASSDGFGVKLFF,TRBV2
CASRTNYGYTF,TRBV28
CASSTSGGVENTEAFF,TRBV6-6
CASSFGAGSTDTQYF,TRBV7-2
CASSGAVGGIQYF,TRBV19
CASSLGGTGANVLTF,TRBV5-1
CAISESWQETQYF,TRBV10-3
CATSRDLGSYEQYF,TRBV15
CASRRQQGTTYNEQFF,TRBV6-6
CASSQSGEIYEQYF,TRBV14
CASSFSGASSQPQHF,TRBV7-9
CASSLAPGAYEQYF,TRBV5-1
CASSLGGRGGQETQYF,TRBV27
CASSAGADTQYF,TRBV9
CASSLPRGHEKLFF,TRBV11-3
CASSLAGASGNTIYF,TRBV7-8
CASRRRTSAQETQYF,TRBV2